This TCR beta chain is from a study of vaccination effects on CD4 cells after COVID-19. In the case of this clone: Its antigen is not identified.

Using viral peptide pools, the ViraFEST assay grew out antigen-specific CD4+ T cells prior to sequencing. Subsequent to a culture period of under twelve days, CD4+ T cells were isolated. Only in-frame clones appear in the TCRdb table, and some are missing; sequencing was by immunoSEQ multiplex PCR. This sample has about 79,000 clones, with approximately 81% found just once. The CDR3 has 15 amino acids. The germline gives CDR1 SNHLY, CDR2 FYNNEI. Losses at the gene ends were 4 bases for V and 7 bases for J; bases not matched to a gene: 6. This receptor was identified in a human donor who received a COVID-19 vaccine. The sequencing used CD4+ T cells from PBMCs cultured with HCoV-229E spike peptides, collected before COVID-19 vaccination. This chain joins TRBV2 and TRBJ1-5; 11 bases align to TRBD1. CDR3 residues: CASSGTGGSGQPQHF. CDR3 nucleotides: TGTGCCAGCAGTGGGACAGGGGGCTCAGGGCAGCCCCAGCATTTT. The full variable domain, with the rest looked up from reference TRBV2 and TRBJ1-5, is EPEVTQTPSHQVTQMGQEVILRCVPISNHLYFYWYRQILGQKVEFLVSFYNNEISEKSEIFDDQFSVERPDGSNFTLKIRSTKLEDSAMYFCASSGTGGSGQPQHFGDGTRLSIL.